This entry lists 29 T cell receptor beta chains sequenced from one sample in a study of OX40 agonist ivuxolimab in advanced cancers. Only in-frame clones appear in the TCRdb table, and some are missing; sequencing was by immunoSEQ multiplex PCR. The sample has about 100,000 clones; approximately 89% are singletons. The input for sequencing was CD4+ or CD8+ T cells sorted from blood, taken in a trial of the OX40 agonist ivuxolimab. The receptors stem from an adult with an advanced solid tumor such as melanoma, head and neck, liver or kidney cancer.

The chain links TRBV28 to TRBJ1-5; D gene unclear. V lost 8 bases to trimming and J lost 4 bases, with 9 bases between them. The CDR3 extends over 12 amino acids. Germline CDR1 and CDR2: MDHEN and SYDVKM. CDR3: CASGSSNQPQHF. CDR3 coding DNA: TGTGCCAGCGGGAGTTCTAATCAGCCCCAGCATTTT.

The gene calls are TRBV14 and TRBJ2-3; tentative D call: TRBD2 (7 bases). V lost 0 bases and J 2 bases, leaving 12 bases between the germline ends. CDR1 is SGHDN, CDR2 FVKESK, per germline. This CDR3 region has 16 residues. Written as DNA, the CDR3 is TGTGCCAGCAGCCAAGAAGGGGCGGGGGCCACAGATACGCAGTATTTT. This codes for CASSQEGAGATDTQYF.

This clone appeared once. The DNA of the CDR3 is TGTGCCAGCAGTTTTCGGGAGGGACTTTACGGCTACACCTTC. Translation: CASSFREGLYGYTF. This rearrangement joins TRBV6-5 to TRBJ1-2; D is possibly TRBD1 (5 bases). The CDR3 has 14 residues. Germline-derived CDR1 and CDR2 are MNHEY and SVGAGI. The ends were cut back, 4 bases at V and 8 bases at J, with 17 bases in the middle.

This rearrangement joins TRBV28 to TRBJ1-5; 7 bases map to TRBD1. Unmatched junction bases numbered 6, after V lost 8 bases and J lost 8 bases. This CDR3 is built from 12 residues. Germline assignment: CDR1 MDHEN and CDR2 SYDVKM. The DNA of the CDR3 is TGTGCCAGCGGCAGGGGGAATGAGCCCCAGCATTTT. Translated: CASGRGNEPQHF.

The genes are TRBV4-1 and TRBJ2-7, with 8 nucleotides matching TRBD2. The CDR3 has 17 residues. J lost 3 bases, V lost 0 bases, and 10 bases had no gene match. Germline assignment: CDR1 MGHRA and CDR2 YSYEKL. As DNA, the CDR3 is TGCGCCAGCAGCCAAGATAGGGAACGGGAGGGGTTCTACGAGCAGTACTTC. Translating gives CASSQDREREGFYEQYF.

The genes are TRBV30 and TRBJ2-3, with 7 positions matching TRBD1. The CDR3 is made up of 14 amino acids. J was trimmed by 3 bases and V by 1 base; bases with no gene match: 4. Per germline, CDR1 GTSNPN and CDR2 SVGIG (reference sequence). The CDR3 region is CAWSGDRVTDTQYF. CDR3 nucleotide sequence: TGTGCCTGGAGTGGTGACAGGGTAACAGATACGCAGTATTTT.

V gene TRBV10-2 combines with J gene TRBJ2-7; 9 bases fit TRBD1. Per the germline V gene, CDR1 is WSHSY and CDR2 is SAAADI. This CDR3 region has 15 residues. The V segment lost 7 bases and the J segment 6 bases; nucleotides outside the gene matches: 13. CDR3: CASTLLGQGLPEQYF. The CDR3 nucleotides read TGCGCCAGCACCCTTCTAGGACAGGGGCTCCCCGAGCAGTACTTC.

The genes are TRBV27 and TRBJ2-1; maybe TRBD2 (6 bases). Germline assignment: CDR1 MNHEY and CDR2 SMNVEV (reference sequence). V was shortened by 10 bases and J by 4 bases, with 14 bases between the two germline ends. The CDR3 extends over 13 amino acids. The CDR3 spells CATLAPVYNEQFF. In DNA form, the CDR3 reads TGTGCCACGCTAGCGCCCGTTTACAATGAGCAGTTCTTC.

This clone has more than one count but fewer than ten. V usage is TRBV6-1 and J usage is TRBJ2-1; 8 positions match TRBD2. Germline V gene lookup returns CDR1 MNHNS and CDR2 SASEGT. With 7 bases clipped from V and 4 bases from J, the junction kept 6 bases outside the gene matches. This CDR3 is 14 amino acids long. CDR3 bases: TGTGCCAGCAACAGCGGGGGACGGTACAATGAGCAGTTCTTC. It translates to CASNSGGRYNEQFF.

This rearrangement joins TRBV30 to TRBJ1-1, with TRBD1 as a possible D gene (6 bases). Trimming pared 7 bases from V and 4 bases from J, leaving 16 bases between. Germline V gives CDR1 GTSNPN, CDR2 SVGIG (reference sequence). The CDR3 length is 13 residues. For the CDR3, the DNA is TGTGCCTTAGTCAGGGGATTGAGCACTGAAGCTTTCTTT. This codes for CALVRGLSTEAFF.

Note on this clone: Possible read error: a much larger clone is one base away. The chain recombines TRBV5-4 with TRBJ1-2; D is possibly TRBD1 (5 bases). Trimming removed 3 bases at V and 4 bases at J, with 7 bases between. The germline V gene encodes CDR1 SGHNT and CDR2 YYREEE (reference sequence). The length of the CDR3 is 12 residues. The CDR3 loop is CASSSGTYGYTF. The CDR3 nucleotides read TGTGCCAGCAGCTCAGGGACCTATGGCTACACCTTC. Based on the CDR3 plus reference TRBV5-4 and TRBJ1-2, the full variable domain is ETGVTQSPTHLIKTRGQQVTLRCSSQSGHNTVSWYQQALGQGPQFIFQYYREEENGRGNFPPRFSGLQFPNYSSELNVNALELDDSALYLCASSSGTYGYTFGSGTRLTVV.

The genes are TRBV6-6 and TRBJ2-2; 10 bases map to TRBD2. This CDR3 has 16 residues. Losses at the gene ends were 5 bases for V and 5 bases for J; bases not matched to a gene: 8. Germline V gene sequence: CDR1 MNHNY, CDR2 SVGAGI (reference sequence). The CDR3 loop is CASSPLAGVGTGELFF. As DNA, the CDR3 is TGTGCCAGCAGTCCCCTAGCGGGAGTTGGGACCGGGGAGCTGTTTTTT.

The chain links TRBV6-1 to TRBJ1-2, with a weak D call TRBD1 (6 bases). The germline V gene has CDR1 MNHNS and CDR2 SASEGT. The V gene lost 5 bases and the J gene lost 3 bases, with 13 bases spanning the gap. The CDR3 totals 14 residues. The CDR3 loop reads CASSTTQGDYGYTF. As DNA, the CDR3 is TGTGCCAGCAGTACGACACAGGGAGACTATGGCTACACCTTC.

The chain is built from TRBV19 and TRBJ1-2, with D unresolved. This CDR3 has 14 residues. Trimming stripped 7 bases from V and 4 bases from J, with 16 bases between. Germline V gives CDR1 LNHDA, CDR2 SQIVND (reference sequence). The CDR3 bases are TGTGCCAGTATGGGTCGGACGGCTAGCTATGGCTACACCTTC. This encodes CASMGRTASYGYTF.

J is TRBJ2-5 and V is TRBV7-3, with 8 bases that match TRBD2. The DNA end favors TRBJ2-7, so the J call may be wrong. The germline gives CDR1 SGHTA, CDR2 FQGTGA. This CDR3 spans 15 amino acids. The CDR3 protein is CASSLMSGSAYEQYF. The CDR3 DNA sequence: TGTGCCAGCAGCTTAATGAGCGGGAGCGCCTACGAGCAGTACTTC.

The chain combines TRBV28 with TRBJ1-5; TRBD1 matches at 7 bases. The J segment lost 5 bases and the V segment lost 5 bases, leaving 6 bases of the junction unmatched. The CDR3 contains 14 residues. Germline V gives CDR1 MDHEN, CDR2 SYDVKM. The CDR3 region has the DNA TGTGCCAGCAGTCAGGGACAGTTAGATCAGCCCCAGCATTTT. Translated: CASSQGQLDQPQHF.

The chain is built from TRBV5-1 and TRBJ2-1; D may be TRBD2 (6 bases). The CDR3 has 15 amino acids. CDR1 SGHRS and CDR2 YFSETQ come from the germline V gene. The germline V and J ends were trimmed by 1 base and 9 bases, with 17 bases remaining between them. The CDR3 DNA reads as TGCGCCAGCAGCTTGCAAGCTACGTTGGGGGGTGAGCAGTTCTTC. Protein product: CASSLQATLGGEQFF.

This chain connects TRBV5-4 to TRBJ2-5; 16 positions match TRBD2. The CDR3 is 17 amino acids. The germline CDR1 and CDR2 sequences are SGHNT and YYREEE (reference sequence). The trim removed 4 bases at V and 1 base at J, leaving 4 bases unmatched. CDR3 residues: CASSDGTSGRAQETQYF. CDR3 DNA: TGTGCCAGCAGCGACGGGACTAGCGGGAGGGCCCAAGAGACCCAGTACTTC.

This clone was counted a few times. This sequence joins TRBV19 and TRBJ2-3; D not resolved. CDR3 length: 16 residues. Trimming stripped 7 bases from V and 0 bases from J, with 17 bases between. Germline V lookup: CDR1 LNHDA, CDR2 SQIVND (reference sequence). The CDR3 sequence: CASKASGPSSTDTQYF. The CDR3 DNA reads as TGTGCCAGTAAGGCCAGTGGTCCCTCTAGCACAGATACGCAGTATTTT.

This clone was recorded only once. The J gene is TRBJ1-6, the V gene TRBV5-1; D might be TRBD1 (5 bases). V dropped 4 bases and J dropped 9 bases, with 17 bases sitting between them. The CDR3 has 15 residues. Germline loops: CDR1 SGHRS, CDR2 YFSETQ. The CDR3 spells CASSPNAGSGSPLHF. CDR3 nucleotides: TGCGCCAGCAGCCCGAACGCAGGGTCAGGTTCACCCCTCCACTTT. The full variable domain, with the rest looked up from reference TRBV5-1 and TRBJ1-6, is KAGVTQTPRYLIKTRGQQVTLSCSPISGHRSVSWYQQTPGQGLQFLFEYFSETQRNKGNFPGRFSGRQFSNSRSEMNVSTLELGDSALYLCASSPNAGSGSPLHFGNGTRLTVT.

V and J are TRBV6-6 and TRBJ2-7, with 7 positions matching TRBD1. The trim removed 2 bases at V and 4 bases at J, leaving 2 bases unmatched. CDR1 and CDR2 (germline): MNHNY, SVGAGI (reference sequence). CDR3 size: 13 residues. CDR3 nucleotides: TGTGCCAGCAGTTACCCGGACAGGTACGAGCAGTACTTC. Encoded protein: CASSYPDRYEQYF.

This chain links TRBV5-1 with TRBJ1-1, with D possibly being TRBD1 (5 bases). The CDR3 has 15 residues. CDR1 is SGHRS and CDR2 is YFSETQ in the germline V gene. Trimming took 4 bases from V and 0 from J, leaving 13 bases between them. The CDR3 loop reads CASSPPGLMNTEAFF. The CDR3 coding sequence is TGCGCCAGCAGCCCGCCGGGACTGATGAACACTGAAGCTTTCTTT.

This clone was seen once. The rearrangement joins TRBV7-8 to TRBJ2-6; a possible D gene is TRBD1 (6 bases). The CDR3 contains 15 residues. With 5 bases removed from V and 2 bases from J, the gap between germline ends came to 10 bases. The germline V gene encodes CDR1 SGHVS and CDR2 FQNEAQ. In nucleotides, the CDR3 is TGTGCCAGCAGCCCAAGGGGGACTGGGGCCAACGTCCTGACTTTC. Encoded protein: CASSPRGTGANVLTF.

This chain connects TRBV5-1 to TRBJ2-3; 8 nucleotides match TRBD2. CDR1 SGHRS and CDR2 YFSETQ come from the germline V gene. V dropped 0 bases and J dropped 1; count of bases not matched to a gene: 7. The CDR3 extends over 17 amino acids. CDR3 residues: CASSLERLAGRTDTQYF. Written as DNA, the CDR3 is TGCGCCAGCAGCTTGGAACGTTTAGCGGGACGCACAGATACGCAGTATTTT.

This chain joins TRBV9 and TRBJ2-7; D ambiguous. The germline V gene has CDR1 SGDLS and CDR2 YYNGEE. The CDR3 totals 14 residues. The germline V and J ends were trimmed by 4 bases and 0 bases, with 11 bases remaining between them. The CDR3 DNA reads TGTGCCAGCAGCCCAGATCACGGCTCCTACGAGCAGTACTTC. It codes for CASSPDHGSYEQYF.

The chain uses TRBV6-1 and TRBJ2-7; D gene ambiguous. Germline V gene data show CDR1 as MNHNS and CDR2 as SASEGT. The CDR3 has 14 amino acids. The V end was cut by 4 bases, the J end by 6 bases, with 16 bases between. In nucleotides, the CDR3 is TGTGCCAGCAGTGCATCCGGCACTGCTTTCGAGCAGTACTTC. Protein product: CASSASGTAFEQYF.

This chain connects TRBV15 to TRBJ2-1; maybe TRBD1 (5 bases). This CDR3 has 16 amino acids. Deletions cut 5 bases from V and 4 bases from J, with 18 bases between. CDR1 and CDR2 from the germline V gene are LNHNV and YYDKDF (reference sequence). The chain's CDR3 is CATSLEGAPRYNEQFF. Written as DNA, the CDR3 is TGTGCCACCAGCCTCGAAGGGGCTCCGAGGTACAATGAGCAGTTCTTC. The full variable domain, in which reference TRBV15 and TRBJ2-1 provide the parts outside the CDR3, is DAMVIQNPRYQVTQFGKPVTLSCSQTLNHNVMYWYQQKSSQAPKLLFHYYDKDFNNEADTPDNFQSRRPNTSFCFLDIRSPGLGDTAMYLCATSLEGAPRYNEQFFGPGTRLTVL.

The chain couples TRBV2 to TRBJ1-2, with 9 bases aligning to TRBD1. Germline CDR1 SNHLY, CDR2 FYNNEI. V dropped 7 bases and J dropped 6; count of bases not matched to a gene: 12. This CDR3 has 15 amino acids. CDR3 amino acids: CASKNRDRDPNGYTF. CDR3 DNA sequence: TGTGCCAGCAAGAACCGGGACAGGGATCCGAATGGCTACACCTTC.

V and J are TRBV5-1 and TRBJ1-3; D call uncertain. CDR1 is SGHRS and CDR2 is YFSETQ in the germline V gene. CDR3 length equals 15 residues. V gave up 0 bases and J gave up 0 bases, with 7 bases separating them. CDR3 DNA sequence: TGCGCCAGCAGCTTGGTTCCCGTCTCTGGAAACACCATATATTTT. Amino acids: CASSLVPVSGNTIYF.